This T cell receptor beta chain was profiled in a study of tumor and adjacent non-tumor tissue in lung cancer. In the study overall: Stage I to III disease affected about ten men and 4 or 5 women aged 31 to 76. Each sample yielded approximately 4 million productive TCRbeta reads on average. Study-level points and caveats: Tumor tissue had significantly higher TCR diversity than normal lung.

The library came from three nested PCR rounds adapted from ARM-PCR protocols. Via MiXCR, TCRdb re-called the multiplex PCR reads, giving one row per CDR3 protein. The sample records 55,000 to 65,000 distinct CDR3 sequences, 61% being singletons. This CDR3 spans 13 amino acids. Per the germline V gene, CDR1 is SQVTM and CDR2 is ANQGSEA. Remarks on this clonotype: Antigen unknown. A read error may explain this, as a much larger clone is one base away.

RNA was extracted from bulk tissue without any cell sorting. This non-tumor lung sample came from over 3 cm beyond the tumor edge. Between August and November 2014, newly diagnosed, chemotherapy-naive lung cancer patients underwent thoracic surgery in China. The clonotype was recovered from a man in his 70s with non-small cell lung cancer. This chain joins TRBV29-1 and TRBJ2-7; D possibly uses TRBD1 or TRBD2 (5 bases each). What was sequenced was distant non-tumor lung tissue. CDR3 loop: CSVPGRSSYERYF. The CDR3, as DNA: TGCAGCGTGCCGGGACGGAGCTCCTACGAGCGGTACTTC.